This TCR beta chain was profiled in a study of blood T cell repertoires in COVID-19. Study-level information: Some COVID-19 samples were acute and others convalescent; all came from the United States, Italy and Spain. T cells, B-cell-depleted T cells, or PBMCs provided the cDNA or gDNA that served as material.

V lost 7 bases to trimming and J lost 5 bases, with 14 bases between them. In germline, CDR1 is MNHEY, CDR2 SMNVEV (reference sequence). The CDR3 length is 14 residues. Methods used by the authors: From reference gene primer amplification, estimates of nucleated cell counts were derived. Sequencing was performed with immunoSEQ multiplex PCR; in TCRdb, only in-frame clones are kept and a portion is missing. For V, J and clone size, that table is used; D and trimming come from the DNA. The table records roughly 240,000 clones, roughly 82% of them present only once. Source material: peripheral blood. The chain carries TRBV27 and TRBJ1-4, with a weak D call TRBD1 (5 bases). The sequence came from a woman between 70 and 85 years old with acute or convalescent COVID-19. CDR3 sequence: CASTTDRLNEKLFF. In DNA, the CDR3 is TGTGCCAGCACCACCGACAGATTAAATGAAAAACTGTTTTTT.